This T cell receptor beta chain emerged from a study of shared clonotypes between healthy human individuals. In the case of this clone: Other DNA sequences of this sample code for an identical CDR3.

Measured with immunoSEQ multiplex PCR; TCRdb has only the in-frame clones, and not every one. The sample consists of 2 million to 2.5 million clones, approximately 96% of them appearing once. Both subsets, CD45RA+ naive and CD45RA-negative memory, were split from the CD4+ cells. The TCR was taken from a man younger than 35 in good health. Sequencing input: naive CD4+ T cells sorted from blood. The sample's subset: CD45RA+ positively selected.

The CDR3 DNA reads TGTGCCAGCTCACCCAGGGGTGGTGGCTACACCTTC. Translating gives CASSPRGGGYTF. The chain links TRBV18 to TRBJ1-2, with a tentative D call TRBD1 (6 bases). In germline, CDR1 is KGHSH, CDR2 LQKENI. The CDR3 totals 12 residues. V was shortened by 3 bases and J by 7 bases, with 9 bases between the two germline ends.